These T cell receptor beta chains were read from a single sample in a study of T-cell reconstitution after alpha-beta-depleted transplantation in children. Via MiXCR, TCRdb re-called the PCR reads, giving one row per CDR3 protein. The sample has fewer than 400,000 distinct CDR3 sequences; roughly 22% are singletons. This material consisted of PBMCs from the stem cell graft donor, taken from the stem cell graft. The receptors come from a human donor who donated a stem cell graft to a child with acute myeloid leukemia. The CDR3 runs from the conserved cysteine through the conserved F or W. D genes are given only for firm matches. Where a row states a size, it is once, few, many or the class of an expanded clone; other rows omit it.

clone size | J gene | V gene | D gene | CDR3 DNA | CDR3 protein
. | TRBJ2-3 | TRBV28 | TRBD1 | TGTGCCAGTGCCCCTCCCGCGCAGGGGGTAGGGACAGATACGCAGTATTTT | CASAPPAQGVGTDTQYF
few | TRBJ1-1 | TRBV29-1 | TRBD1 | TGCAGCGCCAAGGGACAGGGGGACACTGAAGCTTTCTTT | CSAKGQGDTEAFF
few | TRBJ2-7 | TRBV27 | . | TGTGCCAGCAGTTGGGGGGTGGGACCAGCCTACGAGCAGTACTTC | CASSWGVGPAYEQYF
. | TRBJ2-1 | TRBV5-1 | . | TGCGCCAGCAGCCAATACGACAATGAGCAGTTCTTC | CASSQYDNEQFF
few | TRBJ2-1 | TRBV19 | . | TGTGCCAGTAGTGCCCGGAGGGCACTCTACAATGAGCAGTTCTTC | CASSARRALYNEQFF
. | TRBJ2-1 | TRBV4-3 | . | TGCGCCAGCAGCCCCGGGGGTAGTAGTAGTGAGCAGTTCTTC | CASSPGGSSSEQFF
many | TRBJ2-3 | TRBV12-3/TRBV12-4 | . | TGTGCCAGCAGTTTAGCGGGAGGAAGCACAGATACGCAGTATTTT | CASSLAGGSTDTQYF
many | TRBJ2-5 | TRBV27 | . | TGTGCCAGCGGCCTCGGGGAGACCCAGTACTTC | CASGLGETQYF
many | TRBJ2-1 | TRBV29-1 | . | TGCAGCGTTTCACGACAAGGCAATGAGCAGTTCTTC | CSVSRQGNEQFF
. | TRBJ2-4 | TRBV28 | . | TGTGCCAGCAGTTTTAGGGGTGGCATTCAGTACTTC | CASSFRGGIQYF
. | TRBJ2-4 | TRBV7-2 | . | TGTGCCAGCAGCCCAGACTTAGGGATTCAGTACTTC | CASSPDLGIQYF
. | TRBJ1-3 | TRBV6-1 | TRBD1 | TGTGCCAGCACCAGGGGGCCATCTGGAAACACCATATATTTT | CASTRGPSGNTIYF
few | TRBJ2-5 | TRBV7-8 | . | TGTGCCAGCAGCTTCACACAGGCGGGACCCCAAGAGACCCAGTACTTC | CASSFTQAGPQETQYF
. | TRBJ2-5 | TRBV20-1 | TRBD1 | TGCAGTGCTAGAGTAGGGACAGCACAAGAGACCCAGTACTTC | CSARVGTAQETQYF
. | TRBJ2-2 | TRBV25-1 | . | TGTGCCAGCCAACGAACCGGGGAGCTGTTTTTT | CASQRTGELFF
. | TRBJ2-3 | TRBV20-1 | . | TGCAGTGGTACAAACCCAGATACGCAGTATTTT | CSGTNPDTQYF
few | TRBJ2-3 | TRBV20-1 | . | TGCAGTGCTTCCCCCGGGCTTTTCACAGATACGCAGTATTTT | CSASPGLFTDTQYF
. | TRBJ2-7 | TRBV6-2/TRBV6-3 | . | TGTGCCAGCAGTTACTCGACAGACGGGCAGTACTTC | CASSYSTDGQYF
. | TRBJ2-3 | TRBV3-1 | TRBD2 | TGTGCCAGCAGCCAAGATCGGGGACTAAGCCCAGATACGCAGTATTTT | CASSQDRGLSPDTQYF